The subject of this entry is one T cell receptor (beta chain). Its antigen is as yet unknown. These data originate in a study of graft-versus-host responses after intestinal transplantation. Study-level information: Multivisceral, liver-intestinal, or isolated intestinal transplants were received by the recipients.

Profiling relied on immunoSEQ multiplex PCR, and the TCRdb table lists in-frame clones only, not all of them. The sample yields around 39,000 clones, over 90% seen once. Study-level results: High graft-versus-host to host-versus-graft clonal ratios were seen in allografts of patients with graft-donor T cell macrochimerism. With peak circulating GvH clone levels came an association with early post-transplant HvG declines.

Germline CDR1 is SGHRS and CDR2 is YFSETQ. The CDR3 contains 14 residues. The chain recombines TRBV5-1 with TRBJ1-3, with D possibly TRBD1 on 5 matching bases. The source is a human patient who received an intestinal transplant, so some T cells may come from the graft donor. Sequences were derived from PBMCs, sampled 734 days after intestinal transplantation. The CDR3 reads CAWQGHNSGNTIYF. The CDR3 DNA reads as TGCGCGTGGCAGGGCCATAACTCTGGAAACACCATATATTTT.